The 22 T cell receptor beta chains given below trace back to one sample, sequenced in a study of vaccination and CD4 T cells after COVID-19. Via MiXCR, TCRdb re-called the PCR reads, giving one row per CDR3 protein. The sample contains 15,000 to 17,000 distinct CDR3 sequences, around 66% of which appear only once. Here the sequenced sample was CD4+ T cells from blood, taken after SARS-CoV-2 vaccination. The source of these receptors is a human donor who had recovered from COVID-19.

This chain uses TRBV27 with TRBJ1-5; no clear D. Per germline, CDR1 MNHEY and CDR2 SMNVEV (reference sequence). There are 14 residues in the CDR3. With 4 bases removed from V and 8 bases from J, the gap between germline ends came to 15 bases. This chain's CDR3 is CASSSPIRMEPQHF. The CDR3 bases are TGTGCCAGCAGTTCACCAATCCGAATGGAGCCCCAGCATTTT.

For the CDR3, the DNA is TGTGCCACGCGCGAAACGGGACAGGGTAATTCACCCCTCCACTTT. As protein: CATRETGQGNSPLHF. The chain uses TRBV12-3 or TRBV12-4 and TRBJ1-6; TRBD1 aligns across 9 bases. The CDR3 is 15 amino acids. V was clipped by 10 bases and J by 6 bases; unmatched bases: 10.

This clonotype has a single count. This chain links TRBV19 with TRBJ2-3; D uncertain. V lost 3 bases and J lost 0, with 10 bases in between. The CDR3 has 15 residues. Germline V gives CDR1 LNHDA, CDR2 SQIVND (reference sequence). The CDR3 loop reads CASSIATPSTDTQYF. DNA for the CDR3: TGTGCCAGTAGTATCGCAACCCCCAGCACAGATACGCAGTATTTT. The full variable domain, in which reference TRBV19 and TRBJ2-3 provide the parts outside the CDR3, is DGGITQSPKYLFRKEGQNVTLSCEQNLNHDAMYWYRQDPGQGLRLIYYSQIVNDFQKGDIAEGYSVSREKKESFPLTVTSAQKNPTAFYLCASSIATPSTDTQYFGPGTRLTVL.

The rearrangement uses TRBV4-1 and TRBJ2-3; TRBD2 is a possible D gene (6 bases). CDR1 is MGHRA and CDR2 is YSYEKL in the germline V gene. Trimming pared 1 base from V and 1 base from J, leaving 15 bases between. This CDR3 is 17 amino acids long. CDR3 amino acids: CASSQGDWLPRTDTQYF. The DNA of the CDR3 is TGCGCCAGCAGCCAAGGGGACTGGCTCCCGCGCACAGATACGCAGTATTTT.

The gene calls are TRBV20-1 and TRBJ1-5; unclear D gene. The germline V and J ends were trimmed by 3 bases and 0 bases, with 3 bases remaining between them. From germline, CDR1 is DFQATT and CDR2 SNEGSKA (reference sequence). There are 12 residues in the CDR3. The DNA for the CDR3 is TGCAGTGCTAGTATTAGCAATCAGCCCCAGCATTTT. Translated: CSASISNQPQHF.

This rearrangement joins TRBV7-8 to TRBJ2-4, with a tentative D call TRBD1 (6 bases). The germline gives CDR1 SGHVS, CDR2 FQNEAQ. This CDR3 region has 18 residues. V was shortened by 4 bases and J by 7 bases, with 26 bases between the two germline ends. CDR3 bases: TGTGCCAGCAGCTCAGGGGCGTTCACCGGGACCCAGGGGAACATTCAGTACTTC. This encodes CASSSGAFTGTQGNIQYF. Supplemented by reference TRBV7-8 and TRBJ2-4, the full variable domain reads GAGVSQSPRYKVAKRGQDVALRCDPISGHVSLFWYQQALGQGPEFLTYFQNEAQLDKSGLPSDRFFAERPEGSVSTLKIQRTQQEDSAVYLCASSSGAFTGTQGNIQYFGAGTRLSVL.

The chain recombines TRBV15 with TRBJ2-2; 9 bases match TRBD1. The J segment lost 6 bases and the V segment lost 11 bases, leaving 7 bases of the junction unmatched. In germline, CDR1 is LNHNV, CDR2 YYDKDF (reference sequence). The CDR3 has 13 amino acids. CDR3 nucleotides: TGTGCCTGCGGACAGGGGTGGGCCGGGGAGCTGTTTTTT. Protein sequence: CACGQGWAGELFF.

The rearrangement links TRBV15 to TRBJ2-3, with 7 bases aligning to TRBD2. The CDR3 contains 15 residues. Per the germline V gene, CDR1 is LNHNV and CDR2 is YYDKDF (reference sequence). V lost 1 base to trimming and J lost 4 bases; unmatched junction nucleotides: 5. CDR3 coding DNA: TGTGCCACCAGCAGAGGGGGCGGGAGCCCAGATACGCAGTATTTT. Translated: CATSRGGGSPDTQYF.

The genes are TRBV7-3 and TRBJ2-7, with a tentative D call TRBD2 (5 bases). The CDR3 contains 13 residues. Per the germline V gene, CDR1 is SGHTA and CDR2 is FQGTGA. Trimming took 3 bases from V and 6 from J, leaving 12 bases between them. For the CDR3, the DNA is TGTGCCAGCAGCTTGAAGTTCCGGGGCGAGCAGTACTTC. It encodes CASSLKFRGEQYF. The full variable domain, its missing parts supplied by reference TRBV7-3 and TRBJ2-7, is GAGVSQTPSNKVTEKGKYVELRCDPISGHTALYWYRQSLGQGPEFLIYFQGTGAADDSGLPNDRFFAVRPEGSVSTLKIQRTERGDSAVYLCASSLKFRGEQYFGPGTRLTVT.

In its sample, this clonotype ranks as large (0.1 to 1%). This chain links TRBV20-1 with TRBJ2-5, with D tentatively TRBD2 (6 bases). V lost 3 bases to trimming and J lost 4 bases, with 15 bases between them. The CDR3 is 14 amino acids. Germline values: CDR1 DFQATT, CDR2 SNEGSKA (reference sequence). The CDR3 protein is CSARASEFRETQYF. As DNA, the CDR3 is TGCAGTGCTAGGGCTAGCGAGTTTCGAGAGACCCAGTACTTC.

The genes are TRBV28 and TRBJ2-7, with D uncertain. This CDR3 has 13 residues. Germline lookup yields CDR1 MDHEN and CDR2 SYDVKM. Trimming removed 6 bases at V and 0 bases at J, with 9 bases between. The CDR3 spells CASRTVLSYEQYF. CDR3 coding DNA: TGTGCCAGCAGGACGGTGCTCTCCTACGAGCAGTACTTC. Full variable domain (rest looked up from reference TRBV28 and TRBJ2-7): DVKVTQSSRYLVKRTGEKVFLECVQDMDHENMFWYRQDPGLGLRLIYFSYDVKMKEKGDIPEGYSVSREKKERFSLILESASTNQTSMYLCASRTVLSYEQYFGPGTRLTVT.

The DNA of the CDR3 is TGCAGTGCTAGGAGACCGGATTTGAACACTGAAGCTTTCTTT. It is translated as CSARRPDLNTEAFF. The V call is TRBV20-1, the J call TRBJ1-1; D is unclear. Trimming took off 3 bases at V and 0 bases at J, with 11 bases between the two ends. This CDR3 is built from 14 residues. Germline values: CDR1 DFQATT, CDR2 SNEGSKA (reference sequence).

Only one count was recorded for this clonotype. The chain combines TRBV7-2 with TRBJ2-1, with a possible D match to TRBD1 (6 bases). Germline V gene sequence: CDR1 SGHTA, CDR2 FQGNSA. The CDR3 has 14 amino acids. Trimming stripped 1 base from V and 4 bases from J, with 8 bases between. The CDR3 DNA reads TGTGCCAGCAGCTTAGGGACAGAATACAATGAGCAGTTCTTC. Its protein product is CASSLGTEYNEQFF.

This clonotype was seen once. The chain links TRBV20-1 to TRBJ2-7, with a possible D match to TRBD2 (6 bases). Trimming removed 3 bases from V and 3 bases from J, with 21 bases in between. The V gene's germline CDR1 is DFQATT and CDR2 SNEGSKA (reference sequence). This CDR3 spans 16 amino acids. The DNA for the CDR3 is TGCAGTGCTAGGGGGGGACTGGGGTATAGCGACTACGAGCAGTACTTC. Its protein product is CSARGGLGYSDYEQYF.

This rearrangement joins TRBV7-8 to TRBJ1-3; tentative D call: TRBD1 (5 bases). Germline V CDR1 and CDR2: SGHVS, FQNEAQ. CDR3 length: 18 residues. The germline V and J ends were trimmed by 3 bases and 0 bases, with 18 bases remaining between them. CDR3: CASSFFPLDSYSGNTIYF. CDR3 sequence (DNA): TGTGCCAGCAGCTTCTTTCCTTTAGACAGCTACTCTGGAAACACCATATATTTT.

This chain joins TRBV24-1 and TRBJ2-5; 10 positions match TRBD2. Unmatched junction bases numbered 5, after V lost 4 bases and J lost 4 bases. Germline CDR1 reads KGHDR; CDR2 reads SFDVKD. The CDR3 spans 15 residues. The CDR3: CATSDSRLAGETQYF. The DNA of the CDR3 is TGTGCCACCAGTGACTCCAGACTAGCGGGAGAGACCCAGTACTTC.

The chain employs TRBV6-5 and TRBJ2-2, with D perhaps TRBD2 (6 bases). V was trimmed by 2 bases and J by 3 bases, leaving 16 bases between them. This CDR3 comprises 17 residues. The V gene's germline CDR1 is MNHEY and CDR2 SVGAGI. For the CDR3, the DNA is TGTGCCAGCAGTTACCGGACTACGATGACTGACACCGGGGAGCTGTTTTTT. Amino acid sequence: CASSYRTTMTDTGELFF.

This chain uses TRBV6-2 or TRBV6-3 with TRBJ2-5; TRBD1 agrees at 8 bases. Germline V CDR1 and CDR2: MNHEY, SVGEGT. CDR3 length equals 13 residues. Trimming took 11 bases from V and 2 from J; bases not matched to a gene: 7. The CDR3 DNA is TGTGCCTCGACGGACAGGGCGCAAGAGACCCAGTACTTC. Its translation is CASTDRAQETQYF.

The CDR3 is CASSYERDISYNEQFF. CDR3 coding DNA: TGTGCCAGCAGTTACGAGCGGGATATTTCCTACAATGAGCAGTTCTTC. The chain carries TRBV7-2 and TRBJ2-1; 7 nucleotides line up with TRBD2. The CDR3 has 16 residues. V shed 6 bases, J shed 1 base, and the junction held 9 bases outside the gene matches. Per germline, CDR1 SGHTA and CDR2 FQGNSA.

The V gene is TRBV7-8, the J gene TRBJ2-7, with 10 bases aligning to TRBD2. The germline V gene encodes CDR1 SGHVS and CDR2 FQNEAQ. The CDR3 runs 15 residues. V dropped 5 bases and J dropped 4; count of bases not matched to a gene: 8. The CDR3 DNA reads TGTGCCAGCAGCCAAGGACTAGCGGACGCATACGAGCAGTACTTC. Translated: CASSQGLADAYEQYF.

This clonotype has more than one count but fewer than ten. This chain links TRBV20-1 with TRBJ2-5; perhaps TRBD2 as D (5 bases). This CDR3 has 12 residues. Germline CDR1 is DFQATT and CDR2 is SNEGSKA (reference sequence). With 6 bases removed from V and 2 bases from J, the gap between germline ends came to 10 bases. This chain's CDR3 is CSAAWEQETQYF. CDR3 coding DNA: TGCAGTGCCGCCTGGGAGCAAGAGACCCAGTACTTC.

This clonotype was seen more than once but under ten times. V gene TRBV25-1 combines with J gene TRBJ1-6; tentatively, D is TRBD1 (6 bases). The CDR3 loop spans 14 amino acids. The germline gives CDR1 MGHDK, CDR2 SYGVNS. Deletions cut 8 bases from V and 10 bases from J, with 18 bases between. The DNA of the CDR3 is TGTGCCAGCGTGTCAGGGGCCTCGATGTCACCCCTCCACTTT. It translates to CASVSGASMSPLHF.